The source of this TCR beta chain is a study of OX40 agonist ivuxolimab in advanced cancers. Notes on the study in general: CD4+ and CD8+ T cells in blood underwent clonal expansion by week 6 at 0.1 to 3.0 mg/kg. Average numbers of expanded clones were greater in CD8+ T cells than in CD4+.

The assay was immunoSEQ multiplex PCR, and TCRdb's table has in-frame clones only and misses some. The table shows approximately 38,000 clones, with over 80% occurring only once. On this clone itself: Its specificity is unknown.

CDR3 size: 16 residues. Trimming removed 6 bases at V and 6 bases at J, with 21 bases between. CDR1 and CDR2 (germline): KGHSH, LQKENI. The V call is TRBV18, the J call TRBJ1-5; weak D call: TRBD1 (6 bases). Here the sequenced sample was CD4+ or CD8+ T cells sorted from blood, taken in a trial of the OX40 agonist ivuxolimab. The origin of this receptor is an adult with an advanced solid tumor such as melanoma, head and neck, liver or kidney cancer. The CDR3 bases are TGTGCCAGCTCCCGCGGGGGGGGCGCATATGGTCAGCCCCAGCATTTT. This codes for CASSRGGGAYGQPQHF.